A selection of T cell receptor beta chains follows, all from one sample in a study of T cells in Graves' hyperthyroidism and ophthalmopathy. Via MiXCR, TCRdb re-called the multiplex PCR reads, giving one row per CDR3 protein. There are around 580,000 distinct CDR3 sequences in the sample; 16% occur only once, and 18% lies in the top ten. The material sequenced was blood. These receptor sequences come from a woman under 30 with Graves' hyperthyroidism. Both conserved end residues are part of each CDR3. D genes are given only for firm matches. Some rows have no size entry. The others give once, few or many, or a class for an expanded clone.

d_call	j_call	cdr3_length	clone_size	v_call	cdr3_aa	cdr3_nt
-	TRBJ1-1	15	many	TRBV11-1	CASSLIEDRGVKAFF	TGTGCCAGCAGCTTAATTGAGGACCGAGGAGTTAAAGCTTTCTTT
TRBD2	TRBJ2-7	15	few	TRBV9	CASSPGGSGTYEQYF	TGTGCCAGCAGCCCAGGTGGTAGCGGGACCTACGAGCAGTACTTC
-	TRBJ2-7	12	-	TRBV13	CASSLVAGEQYF	TGTGCCAGCAGCTTAGTCGCGGGCGAGCAGTACTTC
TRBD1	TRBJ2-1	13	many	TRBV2	CASTGQGRNEQFF	TGTGCCAGCACCGGACAGGGTCGGAATGAGCAGTTCTTC
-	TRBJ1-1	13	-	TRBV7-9	CASSHQDRDEAFF	TGTGCCAGCAGTCATCAAGACCGGGATGAAGCTTTCTTT
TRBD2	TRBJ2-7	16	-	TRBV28	CASTLRRTSVLDEQYF	TGTGCCAGCACCTTACGGAGGACTAGCGTTCTCGACGAGCAGTACTTC
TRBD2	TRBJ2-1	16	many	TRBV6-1	CASSGSGDYYYNEQFF	TGTGCCAGCAGTGGTAGCGGGGACTACTACTACAATGAGCAGTTCTTC
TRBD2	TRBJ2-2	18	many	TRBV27	CASSLFGGLAANTGELFF	TGTGCCAGCAGTTTATTCGGGGGACTAGCGGCGAACACCGGGGAGCTGTTTTTT
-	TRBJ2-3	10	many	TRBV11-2	CASSYHTQYF	TGTGCCAGCAGCTACCATACGCAGTATTTT
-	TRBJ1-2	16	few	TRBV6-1	CASTGTHRMANYGYTF	TGTGCCAGCACCGGGACGCATCGTATGGCTAACTATGGCTACACCTTC
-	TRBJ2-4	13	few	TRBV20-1	CSARNGPRDIQYF	TGCAGTGCTAGAAATGGTCCTAGAGACATTCAGTACTTC
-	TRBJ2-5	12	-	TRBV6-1	CASGPGEETQYF	TGTGCCAGCGGCCCGGGAGAAGAGACCCAGTACTTC
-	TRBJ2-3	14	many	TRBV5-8	CASSLAGTADTQYF	TGTGCCAGCAGCTTGGCTGGGACGGCAGATACGCAGTATTTT
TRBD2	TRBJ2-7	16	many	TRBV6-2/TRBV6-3	CASSQPLTSGSYEQYF	TGTGCCAGCAGTCAGCCCCTGACTAGCGGTTCCTACGAGCAGTACTTC
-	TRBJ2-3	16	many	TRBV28	CASSSRRTDGTDTQYF	TGTGCCAGCAGTTCAAGGAGGACAGATGGGACAGATACGCAGTATTTT
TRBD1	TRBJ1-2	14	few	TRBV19	CASIPHRGDYGYTF	TGTGCCAGTATCCCGCACAGGGGAGACTACGGCTACACCTTC
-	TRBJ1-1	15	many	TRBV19	CASSVDGLMNTEAFF	TGTGCCAGTAGTGTGGACGGACTCATGAACACTGAAGCTTTCTTT
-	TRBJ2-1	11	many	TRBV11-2	CASSLGSEQFF	TGTGCCAGCAGCTTAGGCAGTGAGCAGTTCTTC
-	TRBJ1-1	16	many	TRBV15	CATSRDPPWRGVLAFF	TGTGCCACCAGCAGAGATCCCCCTTGGAGGGGTGTTCTGGCTTTCTTT
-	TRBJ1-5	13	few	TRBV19	CASSIAEDQPQHF	TGTGCCAGTAGTATAGCGGAAGATCAGCCCCAGCATTTT
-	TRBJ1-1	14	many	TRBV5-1	CASSVTGMNTEAFF	TGCGCCAGCAGCGTGACAGGCATGAACACTGAAGCTTTCTTT
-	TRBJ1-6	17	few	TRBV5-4	CASSLQLRGNFNSPLHF	TGTGCCAGCAGCTTGCAATTGCGGGGGAATTTTAATTCACCCCTCCACTTT
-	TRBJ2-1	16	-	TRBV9	CASSVESLVLHNEQFF	TGTGCCAGCAGCGTAGAGTCGCTAGTTCTACACAATGAGCAGTTCTTC
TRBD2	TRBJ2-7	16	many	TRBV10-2	CASSELTSGGIYEQYF	TGCGCCAGCAGTGAGCTTACTAGCGGGGGGATCTACGAGCAGTACTTC
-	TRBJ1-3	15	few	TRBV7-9	CASSLAAGTGNTIYF	TGTGCCAGCAGCTTAGCGGCAGGGACTGGAAACACCATATATTTT